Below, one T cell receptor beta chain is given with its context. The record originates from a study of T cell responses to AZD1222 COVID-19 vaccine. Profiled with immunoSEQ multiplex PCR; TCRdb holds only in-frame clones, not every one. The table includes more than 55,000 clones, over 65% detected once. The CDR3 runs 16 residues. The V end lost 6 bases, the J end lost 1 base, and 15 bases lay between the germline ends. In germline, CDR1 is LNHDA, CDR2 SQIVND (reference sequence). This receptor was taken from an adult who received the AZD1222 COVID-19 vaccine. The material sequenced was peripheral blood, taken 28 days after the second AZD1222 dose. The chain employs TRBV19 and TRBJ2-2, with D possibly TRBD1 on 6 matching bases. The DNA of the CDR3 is TGTGCCAGTAGACCCTGGGCAGGGGTGAACACCGGGGAGCTGTTTTTT. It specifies CASRPWAGVNTGELFF.